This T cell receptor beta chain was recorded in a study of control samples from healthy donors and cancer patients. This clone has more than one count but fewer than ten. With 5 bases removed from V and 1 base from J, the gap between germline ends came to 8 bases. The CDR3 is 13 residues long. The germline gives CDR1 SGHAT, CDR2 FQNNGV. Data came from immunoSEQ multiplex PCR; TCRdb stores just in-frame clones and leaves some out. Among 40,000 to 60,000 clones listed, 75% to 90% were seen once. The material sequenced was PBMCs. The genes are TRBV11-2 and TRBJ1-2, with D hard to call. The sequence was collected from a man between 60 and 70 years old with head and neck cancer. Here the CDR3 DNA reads TGTGCCAGCAGCCCCTCGGGTAACTATGGCTACACCTTC. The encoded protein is CASSPSGNYGYTF.